This T cell receptor (beta chain) was identified during a study of cytomegalovirus exposure and HLA in healthy donors. Study-wide findings and caveats: TCR beta chain V- and J-gene trimming was linked, in a later analysis, to a missense variant in DCLRE1C. TCR association rates varied by HLA locus in a later analysis, with DRB1 highest and HLA-C lowest.

As for this clone: Its target is not known.

13 Jbeta primers and 60 Vbeta primers were used for the PCR. Sequenced by immunoSEQ multiplex PCR; TCRdb stores in-frame clones only, minus some. The repertoire includes 150,000 to 200,000 clones, around three quarters of them detected once, and 13% to 15% sits in the top ten. With 1 base removed from V and 9 bases from J, the gap between germline ends came to 13 bases. This CDR3 is 14 amino acids long. The germline V gene has CDR1 SGHVT and CDR2 SQSDAQ. The chain carries TRBV7-4 and TRBJ2-1, with a tentative D call TRBD2 (5 bases). Sequenced material: PBMCs. This TCR came from a young woman in good health and CMV-seropositive. The CDR3 DNA is TGTGCCAGCAGCTTAGTCCCTAGTCGGGGTGAGCAGTTCTTC. Translated: CASSLVPSRGEQFF.